Below, one T cell receptor (beta chain) is given with its context. The V gene lost 7 bases and the J gene lost 0 bases, with 7 bases spanning the gap. The CDR3 is 14 amino acids. Germline CDR1 is LNHDA and CDR2 is SQIVND (reference sequence). Per the study methods: Amplification from reference gene primers served as the basis for estimated nucleated cell counts. Generated by immunoSEQ multiplex PCR, the TCRdb table keeps only in-frame clones and is missing some. The V and J calls and clone size come from that table; D and trimming were worked out from the DNA. The repertoire has some 60,000 clones, around 84% of them found once; the top ten carry roughly 6.9%. The data were obtained in a study of blood T cell repertoires in COVID-19. In the study overall: The United States, Italy and Spain provided the acute and convalescent COVID-19 samples. PBMCs, B-cell-depleted T cells, or T cells provided the cDNA or gDNA that made up the material.

The chain couples TRBV19 to TRBJ1-6; D might be TRBD1 (5 bases). The TCR comes from a man in his sixties with acute or convalescent COVID-19. Sequenced: peripheral blood. CDR3 DNA sequence: TGTGCCAGTACCCAGGGCTCCTATAATTCACCCCTCCACTTT. It is translated as CASTQGSYNSPLHF.